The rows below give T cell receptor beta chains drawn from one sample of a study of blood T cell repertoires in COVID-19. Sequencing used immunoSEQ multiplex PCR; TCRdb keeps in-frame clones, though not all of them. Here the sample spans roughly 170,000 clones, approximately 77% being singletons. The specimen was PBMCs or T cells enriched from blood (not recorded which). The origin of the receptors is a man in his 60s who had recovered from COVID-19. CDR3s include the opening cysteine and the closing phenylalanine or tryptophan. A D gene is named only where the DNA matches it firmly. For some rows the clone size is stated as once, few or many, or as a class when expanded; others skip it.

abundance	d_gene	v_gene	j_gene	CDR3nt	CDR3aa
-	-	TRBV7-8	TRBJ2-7	TGTGCCAGCAGCTTAGCGGAGTCCTTTGTTGAGCAGTACTTC	CASSLAESFVEQYF
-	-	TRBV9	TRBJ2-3	TGTGCCAGCAGTAGGGACTCTTACACAGATACGCAGTATTTT	CASSRDSYTDTQYF
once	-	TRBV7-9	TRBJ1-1	TGTGCCAGCATCTGGTGGGGGGAAGTGAACACTGAAGCTTTCTTT	CASIWWGEVNTEAFF
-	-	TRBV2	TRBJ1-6	TGTGCCAGCAGTGAATTGGGGAGCTCCTATAATTCACCCCTCCACTTT	CASSELGSSYNSPLHF
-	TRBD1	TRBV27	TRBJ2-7	TGTGCCAGCAGTTTCCAGGGGGCATCCTACGAGCAGTACTTC	CASSFQGASYEQYF
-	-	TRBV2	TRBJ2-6	TGTGCCAGCTTTCTAGGAACTGGGGCCAACGTCCTGACTTTC	CASFLGTGANVLTF
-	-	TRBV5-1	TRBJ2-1	TGCGCCAGCAGTCTGGGACTCTCTTGGGGGGACAATGAGCAGTTCTTC	CASSLGLSWGDNEQFF
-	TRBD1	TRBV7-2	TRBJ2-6	TGTGCCAGCAGATGGACAGGGGCTGGGGCCAACGTCCTGACTTTC	CASRWTGAGANVLTF
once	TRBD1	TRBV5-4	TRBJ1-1	TGTGCCAGCAGCTTACCCAGGGGGCTGGTTACTGAAGCTTTCTTT	CASSLPRGLVTEAFF
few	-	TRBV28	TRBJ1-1	TGTGCCAGCAGCCTTTATGGGAGGTATACTGAAGCTTTCTTT	CASSLYGRYTEAFF
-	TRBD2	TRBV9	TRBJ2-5	TGTGCCAGCAGCGGACTAGCGGGAGGAGCCCAAGAGACCCAGTACTTC	CASSGLAGGAQETQYF
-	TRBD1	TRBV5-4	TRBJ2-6	TGTGCCAGCAGCTTGATCCGGGGACAGCTCAACGTCCTGACTTTC	CASSLIRGQLNVLTF
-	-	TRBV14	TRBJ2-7	TGTGCCAGCAGCCAAACTTCCTACGAGCAGTACTTC	CASSQTSYEQYF
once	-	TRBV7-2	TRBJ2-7	TGTGCCAGCAGCCCCCGGGGGTCCTACGAGCAGTACTTC	CASSPRGSYEQYF
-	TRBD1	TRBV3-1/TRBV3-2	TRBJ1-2	TGTGCCAGCAGCCAAGGGAAGGGACAGGAGTATGGCTACACCTTC	CASSQGKGQEYGYTF
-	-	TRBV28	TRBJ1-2	TGTGCCAGCGCAGCCCCTGGGCAGGTCTATGGCTACACCTTC	CASAAPGQVYGYTF
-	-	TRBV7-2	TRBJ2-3	TGTGCCAGCAGCTTAGATTGGTCGGTTGATACGCAGTATTTT	CASSLDWSVDTQYF
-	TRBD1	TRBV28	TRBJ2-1	TGTGCCAGCAGAAGGCCGGGACAGAGCTCCTACAATGAGCAGTTCTTC	CASRRPGQSSYNEQFF
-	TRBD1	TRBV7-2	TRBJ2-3	TGTGCCAGCAGCTTCAGACAGGGAAGCACAGATACGCAGTATTTT	CASSFRQGSTDTQYF
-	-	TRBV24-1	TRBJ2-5	TGTGCCACCAGTGGAGCAGGTCAAGAGACCCAGTACTTC	CATSGAGQETQYF
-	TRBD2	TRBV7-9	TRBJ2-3	TGTGCCAGCAGCTTAGCTAGCGGGGGCCTCACAGATACGCAGTATTTT	CASSLASGGLTDTQYF
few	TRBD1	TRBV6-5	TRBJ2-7	TGTGCCAGCAGACCAGGGACAGGGAGAGCCTACGAGCAGTACTTC	CASRPGTGRAYEQYF
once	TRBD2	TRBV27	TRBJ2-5	TGTGCCAGCAGCCGGGGGGGCAGTCAAGAGACCCAGTACTTC	CASSRGGSQETQYF
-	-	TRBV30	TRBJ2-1	TGTGCCTGGAGTGTACGTGGAGTAGAGCAGTTCTTC	CAWSVRGVEQFF
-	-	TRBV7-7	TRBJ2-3	TGTGCCAGCAGCCCTGGAGGTCTTAGCACAGATACGCAGTATTTT	CASSPGGLSTDTQYF